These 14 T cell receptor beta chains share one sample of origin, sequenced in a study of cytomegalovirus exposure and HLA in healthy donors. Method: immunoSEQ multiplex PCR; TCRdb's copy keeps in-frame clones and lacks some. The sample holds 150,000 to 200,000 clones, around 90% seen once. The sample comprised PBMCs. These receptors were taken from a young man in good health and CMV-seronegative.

In DNA, the CDR3 is TGCGCCAGCAGCCCCTCGACTAGTATGTACGAGCAGTACTTC. Its protein is CASSPSTSMYEQYF. The J gene is TRBJ2-7, the V gene TRBV5-1; D perhaps matches TRBD2 (6 bases). This CDR3 contains 14 residues. The germline V and J ends were trimmed by 4 bases and 4 bases, with 15 bases remaining between them. Looked up from germline, CDR1 is SGHRS and CDR2 is YFSETQ.

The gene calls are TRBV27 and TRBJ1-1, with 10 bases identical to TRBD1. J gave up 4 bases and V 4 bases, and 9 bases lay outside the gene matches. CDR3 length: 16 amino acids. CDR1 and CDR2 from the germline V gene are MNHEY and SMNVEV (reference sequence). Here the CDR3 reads CASSSGTGVGGTEAFF. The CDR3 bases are TGTGCCAGCAGTTCCGGGACAGGGGTAGGGGGCACTGAAGCTTTCTTT.

CDR3 in amino acids: CASSMDLSGRLSLEQYF. In DNA form, the CDR3 reads TGTGCCAGTAGTATGGATCTTAGCGGGAGGTTATCCCTCGAGCAGTACTTC. The gene calls are TRBV19 and TRBJ2-7; 10 positions match TRBD2. V shed 3 bases and J 6 bases; nucleotides not matched to a gene: 14. Looked up from germline, CDR1 is LNHDA and CDR2 is SQIVND (reference sequence). CDR3 length: 17 residues.

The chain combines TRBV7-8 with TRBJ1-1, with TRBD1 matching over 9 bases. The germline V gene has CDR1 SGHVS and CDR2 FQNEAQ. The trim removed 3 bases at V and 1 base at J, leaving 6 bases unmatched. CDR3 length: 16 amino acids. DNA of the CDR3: TGTGCCAGCAGCTTCCCCGGGACAGGGAGGAACACTGAAGCTTTCTTT. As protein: CASSFPGTGRNTEAFF.

The CDR3 DNA is TGTGCCAGTAGTATGGGACTAGCGGGAGTCTACGAGCAGTACTTC. It translates to CASSMGLAGVYEQYF. V is TRBV19 and J is TRBJ2-7; 14 positions agree with TRBD2. The trim removed 3 bases at V and 3 bases at J, leaving 1 base unmatched. Germline assignment: CDR1 LNHDA and CDR2 SQIVND (reference sequence). The CDR3 sequence is 15 residues long.

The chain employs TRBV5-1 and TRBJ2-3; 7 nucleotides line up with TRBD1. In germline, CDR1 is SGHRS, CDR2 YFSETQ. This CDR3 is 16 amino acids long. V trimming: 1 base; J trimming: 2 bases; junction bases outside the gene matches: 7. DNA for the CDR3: TGCGCCAGCAGCTTGTCGGTACAGGGGTCCACAGATACGCAGTATTTT. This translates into CASSLSVQGSTDTQYF.

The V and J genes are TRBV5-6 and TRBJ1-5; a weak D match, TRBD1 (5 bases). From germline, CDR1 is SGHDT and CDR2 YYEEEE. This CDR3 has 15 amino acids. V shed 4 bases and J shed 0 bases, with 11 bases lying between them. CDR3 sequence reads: CASSPGLFSNQPQHF. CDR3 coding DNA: TGTGCCAGCAGCCCGGGACTTTTTAGCAATCAGCCCCAGCATTTT.

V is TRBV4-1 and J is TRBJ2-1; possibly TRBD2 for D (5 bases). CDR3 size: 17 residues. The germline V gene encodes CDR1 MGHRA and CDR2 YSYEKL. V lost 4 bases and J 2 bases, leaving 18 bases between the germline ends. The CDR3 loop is CASSLSATGSPYNEQFF. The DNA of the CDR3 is TGCGCCAGCAGCCTGTCTGCAACGGGGAGCCCCTACAATGAGCAGTTCTTC.

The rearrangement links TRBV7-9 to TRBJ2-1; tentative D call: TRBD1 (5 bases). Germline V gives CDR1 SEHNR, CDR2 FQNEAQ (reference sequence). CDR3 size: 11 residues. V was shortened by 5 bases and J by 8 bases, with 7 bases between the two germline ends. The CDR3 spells CASSTGHEQFF. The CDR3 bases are TGTGCCAGCAGCACAGGTCATGAGCAGTTCTTC.

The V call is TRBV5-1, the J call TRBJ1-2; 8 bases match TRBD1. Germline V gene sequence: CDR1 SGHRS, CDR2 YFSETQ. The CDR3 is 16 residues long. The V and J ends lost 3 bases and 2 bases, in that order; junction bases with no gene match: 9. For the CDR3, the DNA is TGCGCCAGCAGCTCAGACAGGGGAACTACCAACTATGGCTACACCTTC. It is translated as CASSSDRGTTNYGYTF.

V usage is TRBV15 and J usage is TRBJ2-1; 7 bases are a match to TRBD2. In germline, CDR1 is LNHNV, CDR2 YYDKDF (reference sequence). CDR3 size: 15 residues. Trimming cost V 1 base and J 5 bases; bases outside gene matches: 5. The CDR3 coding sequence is TGTGCCACCAGCAGAGCTACTAGCGACAACAATGAGCAGTTCTTC. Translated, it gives CATSRATSDNNEQFF.

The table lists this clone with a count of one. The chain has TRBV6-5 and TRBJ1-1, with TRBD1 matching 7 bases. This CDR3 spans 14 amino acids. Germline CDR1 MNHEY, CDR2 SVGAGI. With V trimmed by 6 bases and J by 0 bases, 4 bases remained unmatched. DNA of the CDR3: TGTGCCAGCAGAGACAGGGCAATGAACACTGAAGCTTTCTTT. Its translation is CASRDRAMNTEAFF.

The CDR3 sequence: CASSQGLSGTLANYGYTF. The CDR3 coding sequence is TGCGCCAGCAGCCAAGGATTAAGCGGGACACTAGCTAACTATGGCTACACCTTC. The chain has TRBV4-1 and TRBJ1-2; the D gene is possibly TRBD1 (6 bases). Trimming left V 1 base short and J 0 bases short, with 18 bases between. Germline lookup yields CDR1 MGHRA and CDR2 YSYEKL. The CDR3 extends over 18 amino acids.

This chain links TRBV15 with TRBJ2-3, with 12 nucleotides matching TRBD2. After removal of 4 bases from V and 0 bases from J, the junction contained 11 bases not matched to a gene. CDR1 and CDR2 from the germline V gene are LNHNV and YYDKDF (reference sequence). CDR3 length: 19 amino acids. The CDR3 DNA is TGTGCCACCAGCACCGGTCGGGCTAGCGGGAGGGCTAGCACAGATACGCAGTATTTT. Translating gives CATSTGRASGRASTDTQYF.